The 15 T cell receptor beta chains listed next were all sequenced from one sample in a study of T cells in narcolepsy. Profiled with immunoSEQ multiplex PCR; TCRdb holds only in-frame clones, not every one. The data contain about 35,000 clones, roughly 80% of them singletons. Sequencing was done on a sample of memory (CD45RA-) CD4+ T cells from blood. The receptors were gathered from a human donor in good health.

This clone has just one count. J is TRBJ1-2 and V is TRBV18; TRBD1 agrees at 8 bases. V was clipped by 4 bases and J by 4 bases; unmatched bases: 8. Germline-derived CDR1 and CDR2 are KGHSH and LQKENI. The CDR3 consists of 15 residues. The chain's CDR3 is CASSLSGQVLYGYTF. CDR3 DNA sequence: TGTGCCAGCTCACTCTCGGGACAGGTTCTCTATGGCTACACCTTC. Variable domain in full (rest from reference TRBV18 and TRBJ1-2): NAGVMQNPRHLVRRRGQEARLRCSPMKGHSHVYWYRQLPEEGLKFMVYLQKENIIDESGMPKERFSAEFPKEGPSILRIQQVVRGDSAAYFCASSLSGQVLYGYTFGSGTRLTVV.

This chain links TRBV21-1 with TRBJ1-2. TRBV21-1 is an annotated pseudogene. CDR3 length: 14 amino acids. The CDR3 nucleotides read TGTGCCAGCAGCACCCGAAAGGGGGGATATGGCTACACCTTC. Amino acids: CASSTRKGGYGYTF.

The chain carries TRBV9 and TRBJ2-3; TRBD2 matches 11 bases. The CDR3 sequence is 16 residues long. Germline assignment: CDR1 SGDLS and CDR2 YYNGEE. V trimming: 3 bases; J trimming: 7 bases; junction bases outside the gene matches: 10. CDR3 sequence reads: CASSATSGDLVNTQYF. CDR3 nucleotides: TGTGCCAGCAGCGCGACTAGCGGGGACCTGGTGAATACGCAGTATTTT.

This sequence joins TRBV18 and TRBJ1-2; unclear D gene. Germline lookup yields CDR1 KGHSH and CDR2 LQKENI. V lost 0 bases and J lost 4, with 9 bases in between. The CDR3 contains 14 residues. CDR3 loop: CASSPPYEGYGYTF. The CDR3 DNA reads TGTGCCAGCTCACCACCCTACGAGGGCTATGGCTACACCTTC.

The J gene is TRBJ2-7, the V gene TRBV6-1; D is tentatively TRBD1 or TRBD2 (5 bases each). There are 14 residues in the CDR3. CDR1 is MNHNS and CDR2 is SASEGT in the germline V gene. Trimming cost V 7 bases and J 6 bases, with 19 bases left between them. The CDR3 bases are TGTGCCAGCACCCCTCCCGGGACGCCATCCGAGCAGTACTTC. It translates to CASTPPGTPSEQYF.

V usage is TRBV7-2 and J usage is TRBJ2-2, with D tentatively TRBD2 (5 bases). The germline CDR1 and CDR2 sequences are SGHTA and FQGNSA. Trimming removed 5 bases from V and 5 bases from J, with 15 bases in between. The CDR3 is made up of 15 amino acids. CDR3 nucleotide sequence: TGTGCCAGCAGCCCCCCCCGGAGAGGGACCGGGGAGCTGTTTTTT. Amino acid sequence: CASSPPRRGTGELFF.

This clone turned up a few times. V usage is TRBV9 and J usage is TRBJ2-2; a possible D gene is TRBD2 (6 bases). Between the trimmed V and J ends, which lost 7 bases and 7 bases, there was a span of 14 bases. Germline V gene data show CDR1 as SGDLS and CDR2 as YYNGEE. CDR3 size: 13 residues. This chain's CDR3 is CASSEVGGGELFF. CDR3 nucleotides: TGTGCCAGCTCCGAGGTGGGAGGCGGGGAGCTGTTTTTT.

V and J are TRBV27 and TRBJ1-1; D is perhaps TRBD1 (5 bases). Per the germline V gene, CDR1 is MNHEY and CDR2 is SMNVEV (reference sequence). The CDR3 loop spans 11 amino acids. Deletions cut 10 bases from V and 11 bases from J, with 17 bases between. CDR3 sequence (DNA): TGTGCCACCAACCCTACAGGATGGGCTTTCTTT. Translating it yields CATNPTGWAFF.

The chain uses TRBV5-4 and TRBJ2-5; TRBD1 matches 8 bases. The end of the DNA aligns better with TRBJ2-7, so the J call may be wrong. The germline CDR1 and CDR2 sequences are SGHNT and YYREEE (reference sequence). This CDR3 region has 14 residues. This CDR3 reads CASSRRTGSYEQYF. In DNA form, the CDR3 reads TGTGCCAGCAGCAGACGGACAGGGAGCTACGAGCAGTACTTC.

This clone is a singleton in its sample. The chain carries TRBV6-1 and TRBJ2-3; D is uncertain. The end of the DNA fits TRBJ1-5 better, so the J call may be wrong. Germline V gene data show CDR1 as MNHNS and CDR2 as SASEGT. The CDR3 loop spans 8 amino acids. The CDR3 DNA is TGTGCCAGCAGTCCGCAGCATTTT. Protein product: CASSPQHF.

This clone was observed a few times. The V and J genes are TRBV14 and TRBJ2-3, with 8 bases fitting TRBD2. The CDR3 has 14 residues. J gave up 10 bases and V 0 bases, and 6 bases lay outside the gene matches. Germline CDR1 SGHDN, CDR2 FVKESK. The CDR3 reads CASSQDRGRGAQYF. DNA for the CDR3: TGTGCCAGCAGCCAAGACCGTGGGCGGGGGGCGCAGTATTTT.

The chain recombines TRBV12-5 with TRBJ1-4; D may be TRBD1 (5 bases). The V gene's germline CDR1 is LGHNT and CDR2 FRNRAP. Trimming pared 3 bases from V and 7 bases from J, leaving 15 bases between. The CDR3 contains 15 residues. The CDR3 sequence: CASGLDTQGGEKLFF. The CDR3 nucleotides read TGTGCTAGTGGTTTAGACACCCAGGGCGGTGAAAAACTGTTTTTT. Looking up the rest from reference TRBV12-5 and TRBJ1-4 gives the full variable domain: DARVTQTPRHKVTEMGQEVTMRCQPILGHNTVFWYRQTMMQGLELLAYFRNRAPLDDSGMPKDRFSAEMPDATLATLKIQPSEPRDSAVYFCASGLDTQGGEKLFFGSGTQLSVL.

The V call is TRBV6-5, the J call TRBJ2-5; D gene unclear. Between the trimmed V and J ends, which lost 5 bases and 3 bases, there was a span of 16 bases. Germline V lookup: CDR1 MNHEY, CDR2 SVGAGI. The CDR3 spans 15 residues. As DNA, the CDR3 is TGTGCCAGCAGTCGCGGTCTCCCCGCGAAAGAGACCCAGTACTTC. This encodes CASSRGLPAKETQYF.

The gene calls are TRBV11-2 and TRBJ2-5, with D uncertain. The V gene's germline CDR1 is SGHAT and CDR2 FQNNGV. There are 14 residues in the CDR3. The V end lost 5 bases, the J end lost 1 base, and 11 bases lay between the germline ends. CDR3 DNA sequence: TGTGCCAGCAGCCGCTCTGGACCCCAAGAGACCCAGTACTTC. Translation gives CASSRSGPQETQYF.

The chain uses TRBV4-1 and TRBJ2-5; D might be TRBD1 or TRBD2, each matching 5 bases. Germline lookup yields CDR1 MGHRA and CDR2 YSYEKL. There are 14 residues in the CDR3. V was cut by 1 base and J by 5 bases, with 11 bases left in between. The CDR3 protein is CASSQVQGGETQYF. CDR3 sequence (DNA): TGCGCCAGCAGCCAAGTCCAGGGCGGGGAGACCCAGTACTTC.